This TCR beta chain was captured by sequencing in a study of PD-1 blockade in classical Hodgkin lymphoma. Study observations and caveats: It was CD4+ TCR diversity, not CD8+, that rose significantly by C4D1. At baseline, newly diagnosed patients reportedly showed less TCR diversity than healthy donors.

This clone was recorded a few times. Its matching antigen is unknown. Produced via immunoSEQ multiplex PCR; TCRdb's table is partial and in-frame only. This sample has around 45,000 clones, with roughly three quarters found just once. Each and every patient relapsed after autologous stem cell transplantation, and patients got differing brentuximab vedotin exposure. The CDR3 consists of 14 residues. V shed 1 base and J 4 bases; nucleotides not matched to a gene: 4. Germline CDR1 is SGHRS and CDR2 is YFSETQ. This receptor was obtained from a human donor with classical Hodgkin lymphoma. This sample comprised peripheral blood mononuclear cells (PBMCs), obtained before the second cycle of nivolumab. The V gene is TRBV5-1, the J gene TRBJ2-7; TRBD2 aligns across 8 bases. The CDR3 loop is CASSLYGGEYEQYF. The CDR3 DNA reads as TGCGCCAGCAGCTTGTACGGGGGGGAGTACGAGCAGTACTTC.